A selection of T cell receptor beta chains follows, all from one sample in a study of Ad26.COV2.S vaccination and SARS-CoV-2 variants. Method: immunoSEQ multiplex PCR; TCRdb's copy keeps in-frame clones and lacks some. The sample carries about 350,000 clones, roughly 90% recorded once. The specimen was peripheral blood, collected in a trial of Ad26.COV2.S vaccine versus placebo. These receptors were obtained from a person between 18 and 65 years old who received the Ad26.COV2.S COVID-19 vaccine or a placebo. Both conserved end residues are part of each CDR3. A D gene is named only where the DNA matches it firmly. The size entry is marked missing in some rows and otherwise reads once, few, many or a size class.

j_gene,v_gene,abundance,d_gene,CDR3aa,CDR3nt
TRBJ1-5,TRBV15,.,.,CATSSGHYSNQPQHF,TGTGCCACCAGCAGCGGGCATTATAGCAATCAGCCCCAGCATTTT
TRBJ2-5,TRBV7-2,.,TRBD1,CASSFGQGVETQYF,TGTGCCAGCAGCTTCGGACAGGGGGTGGAGACCCAGTACTTC
TRBJ1-2,TRBV9,.,.,CASRVTEGLGGYTF,TGTGCCAGCAGGGTGACAGAGGGTCTTGGAGGCTACACCTTC
TRBJ1-6,TRBV30,.,.,CAWSEGGGSLHF,TGTGCCTGGAGTGAGGGGGGCGGGAGTCTCCACTTT
TRBJ1-6,TRBV9,once,.,CASSVGEGGYSPLHF,TGTGCCAGCAGCGTAGGGGAGGGTGGTTATTCACCCCTCCACTTT
TRBJ2-2,TRBV24-1,.,.,CATSGTAENTGELFF,TGTGCCACCAGTGGGACAGCCGAGAACACCGGGGAGCTGTTTTTT
TRBJ2-7,TRBV15,.,.,CATADREGEQYF,TGTGCCACCGCAGACAGGGAGGGCGAGCAGTACTTC
TRBJ2-1,TRBV4-2,.,TRBD2,CASSQGLAGDADNEQFF,TGTGCCAGCAGCCAGGGACTAGCGGGAGATGCGGACAATGAGCAGTTCTTC
TRBJ1-1,TRBV6-2/TRBV6-3,.,.,CASSPWGTEAFF,TGTGCCAGCAGTCCCTGGGGTACTGAAGCTTTCTTT
TRBJ2-1,TRBV4-3,many,TRBD2,CASSQDSSFGTSGPYNEQFF,TGCGCCAGCAGCCAAGATAGCAGTTTCGGGACTAGCGGCCCGTACAATGAGCAGTTCTTC
TRBJ2-1,TRBV9,.,TRBD1,CASSVVDRGLNEQFF,TGTGCCAGCAGCGTAGTGGACAGGGGGCTTAATGAGCAGTTCTTC
TRBJ1-1,TRBV7-9,.,.,CASSHRGETEAFF,TGTGCCAGCAGCCACCGAGGGGAAACTGAAGCTTTCTTT
TRBJ2-6,TRBV11-2,.,TRBD1,CASSEIQGAVGANVLTF,TGTGCCAGCAGCGAAATCCAGGGGGCAGTAGGGGCCAACGTCCTGACTTTC
TRBJ2-1,TRBV29-1,.,.,CSGQGLSYNEQFF,TGCAGCGGACAGGGACTCAGCTACAATGAGCAGTTCTTC
TRBJ1-2,TRBV3-1/TRBV3-2,.,.,CASSQDSGGYTF,TGTGCCAGCAGCCAAGATTCAGGTGGCTACACCTTC
TRBJ2-2,TRBV6-6,.,.,CASSPSGVEWGTGELFF,TGTGCCAGCAGTCCCTCGGGGGTAGAATGGGGCACCGGGGAGCTGTTTTTT
TRBJ1-2,TRBV7-3,once,.,CASSSSRESYGYTF,TGTGCCAGCAGCTCCTCGCGTGAAAGCTATGGCTACACCTTC
TRBJ2-7,TRBV7-2,few,TRBD2,CASTLVGAGGAYEQYF,TGTGCCAGCACCTTAGTGGGAGCGGGAGGTGCCTACGAGCAGTACTTC
TRBJ2-7,TRBV29-1,.,.,CSDRLLSYEQYF,TGCAGCGACCGGCTCCTCTCCTACGAGCAGTACTTC
TRBJ2-1,TRBV9,.,TRBD2,CASSVDLREGRFEQFF,TGTGCCAGCAGCGTAGATTTGCGGGAGGGCCGTTTTGAGCAGTTCTTC
TRBJ1-6,TRBV6-5,few,.,CASSTDGNSPLHF,TGTGCCAGCAGTACCGACGGCAATTCACCCCTCCACTTT
TRBJ1-1,TRBV6-5,.,.,CASRTALNTEAFF,TGTGCCAGCCGGACAGCTTTGAACACTGAAGCTTTCTTT
TRBJ2-6,TRBV6-4,.,.,CASSAVGGAGANVLTF,TGTGCCAGCAGTGCGGTGGGGGGTGCTGGGGCCAACGTCCTGACTTTC
TRBJ2-5,TRBV6-5,.,TRBD1,CASSSNRGRWETQYF,TGTGCCAGCAGTTCAAACAGGGGGCGGTGGGAGACCCAGTACTTC
TRBJ2-7,TRBV5-1,.,.,CASSPAPSYEQYF,TGCGCCAGCAGTCCCGCCCCAAGCTACGAGCAGTACTTC
TRBJ1-5,TRBV4-1,.,.,CASSATGINQPQHF,TGCGCCAGCAGCGCCACAGGGATCAATCAGCCCCAGCATTTT
TRBJ1-2,TRBV6-1,.,TRBD1,CASSEEGRGRSYGYTF,TGTGCCAGCAGTGAAGAAGGGAGGGGGCGCAGTTATGGCTACACCTTC
TRBJ2-5,TRBV28,once,.,CASSFQGPQYF,TGTGCCAGCAGTTTCCAGGGGCCCCAGTACTTC
TRBJ1-2,TRBV7-2,.,.,CASSLRRRDWGYTF,TGTGCCAGCAGCCTACGGCGACGGGACTGGGGCTACACCTTC
TRBJ1-1,TRBV3-1/TRBV3-2,.,TRBD1,CASSPTGTVNTEAFF,TGTGCCAGCAGCCCTACCGGGACAGTAAACACTGAAGCTTTCTTT
TRBJ1-3,TRBV30,.,.,CALDEGFGNTIYF,TGTGCCTTGGACGAGGGATTCGGGAACACCATATATTTT
TRBJ2-7,TRBV19,.,.,CASSVVQSYEQYF,TGTGCCAGTAGTGTCGTGCAGTCCTACGAGCAGTACTTC
TRBJ1-2,TRBV19,.,.,CASSRQHRRTDVYGYTF,TGTGCCAGTAGTAGACAACACAGACGGACGGATGTCTATGGCTACACCTTC
TRBJ1-2,TRBV14,.,.,CASSQDTYGYTF,TGTGCCAGCAGCCAAGACACCTATGGCTACACCTTC
TRBJ2-7,TRBV5-1,.,.,CASSPTGPSYEQYF,TGCGCCAGCAGCCCCACGGGGCCCTCTTACGAGCAGTACTTC
TRBJ2-7,TRBV19,.,.,CASSTQGYEQYF,TGTGCCAGTAGTACACAGGGTTACGAGCAGTACTTC
TRBJ2-2,TRBV7-2,once,TRBD2,CASNPRGGPTGELFF,TGTGCCAGCAACCCTCGGGGGGGGCCCACCGGGGAGCTGTTTTTT
TRBJ2-5,TRBV7-2,.,TRBD1,CASSLNFRGLGETQYF,TGTGCCAGCAGCTTGAACTTCAGGGGGCTGGGGGAGACCCAGTACTTC
TRBJ2-3,TRBV30,.,.,CAWKRSSNTDTQYF,TGTGCCTGGAAACGCTCGAGTAACACAGATACGCAGTATTTT
TRBJ2-7,TRBV29-1,.,.,CSVPGPAGGYYEQYF,TGCAGCGTTCCTGGACCGGCAGGAGGTTACTACGAGCAGTACTTC
TRBJ2-2,TRBV7-2,.,TRBD1,CASSSLLQGATIGELFF,TGTGCCAGCAGCTCCCTCTTACAGGGGGCCACGATCGGGGAGCTGTTTTTT
TRBJ1-1,TRBV12-3/TRBV12-4,few,TRBD1,CASSQGQGGEAFF,TGTGCCAGCAGTCAAGGACAGGGGGGTGAAGCTTTCTTT
TRBJ1-6,TRBV19,.,TRBD1,CASSSRQGYQSPLHF,TGTGCCAGTAGTTCAAGACAGGGGTATCAATCACCCCTCCACTTT
TRBJ1-1,TRBV6-6,.,TRBD1,CASRATGGSGDTEAFF,TGTGCCAGCAGAGCGACAGGGGGTTCAGGGGACACTGAAGCTTTCTTT
TRBJ1-2,TRBV14,few,TRBD1,CASSQVGTANYGYTF,TGTGCCAGCAGCCAAGTCGGGACAGCTAACTATGGCTACACCTTC
TRBJ2-7,TRBV7-3,.,TRBD2,CASSLNPASGYEQYF,TGTGCCAGCAGCTTAAACCCGGCTAGCGGTTACGAGCAGTACTTC
TRBJ2-7,TRBV4-1,few,TRBD2,CASSQDVLAGYYEQYF,TGCGCCAGCAGCCAAGATGTCCTAGCGGGCTACTACGAGCAGTACTTC
TRBJ2-5,TRBV6-6,.,.,CASSYPGTDTKYF,TGTGCCAGCAGTTACCCCGGGACTGACACAAAGTACTTC
TRBJ1-1,TRBV11-3,.,.,CASSDRRNTEAFF,TGTGCCAGCAGCGACAGGAGGAACACTGAAGCTTTCTTT
TRBJ1-1,TRBV9,.,.,CASSALDYSAEAFF,TGTGCCAGCAGCGCATTAGATTACAGCGCTGAAGCTTTCTTT
TRBJ2-5,TRBV27,.,.,CASSLSGRQEETQYF,TGTGCCAGCAGTTTAAGCGGCCGCCAAGAAGAGACCCAGTACTTC
TRBJ2-7,TRBV5-8,.,.,CASSSQKQYF,TGTGCCAGCAGCTCCCAAAAGCAGTACTTC
TRBJ1-4,TRBV27,.,TRBD1,CASSFLGQGGEKLFF,TGTGCCAGCAGTTTCCTCGGGCAGGGGGGTGAAAAACTGTTTTTT
TRBJ1-1,TRBV5-1,.,.,CASSPRRQNTEAFF,TGCGCCAGCAGCCCCCGCAGGCAGAACACTGAAGCTTTCTTT